This passage covers 26 T cell receptor beta chains from one sample sequenced in a study of blood T cell repertoires in COVID-19. The repertoire was sequenced with immunoSEQ multiplex PCR; TCRdb's copy has only in-frame clones and lacks some. The sample yields 56,000 or so clones, about nine tenths seen once. Sequences were obtained from peripheral blood. Receptors were obtained from a human donor in a cohort sampled during active COVID-19.

This rearrangement joins TRBV7-9 to TRBJ2-7; D is unresolved. Deletions cut 5 bases from V and 4 bases from J, with 21 bases between. The V gene's germline CDR1 is SEHNR and CDR2 FQNEAQ (reference sequence). The CDR3 is made up of 16 amino acids. CDR3 region: CASSDPPWLGMYEQYF. Here the CDR3 DNA reads TGTGCCAGCAGCGACCCGCCGTGGCTAGGCATGTACGAGCAGTACTTC.

This clone has only a few counts. This chain joins TRBV3-1 (or the pseudogene TRBV3-2) and TRBJ2-1; D gene unclear. Trimming took off 4 bases at V and 0 bases at J, with 10 bases between the two ends. The CDR3 covers 15 residues. Germline CDR1 is LGHDT and CDR2 is YNNKEL (reference sequence). The CDR3 sequence: CASSPDVSSYNEQFF. CDR3 bases: TGTGCCAGCAGCCCCGATGTCAGCTCCTACAATGAGCAGTTCTTC.

The rearrangement joins TRBV25-1 to TRBJ2-7; no firm D call. The V gene's germline CDR1 is MGHDK and CDR2 SYGVNS. The V end lost 3 bases, the J end lost 7 bases, and 10 bases lay between the germline ends. This CDR3 has 12 residues. CDR3 DNA sequence: TGTGCCAGCAGTGACGGCGGATGGGAGCAGTACTTC. Residues: CASSDGGWEQYF.

This clone was found once. This chain's CDR3 is CASSPYGGGNTEAFF. CDR3 in DNA: TGTGCCAGCAGTCCATACGGGGGTGGGAACACTGAAGCTTTCTTT. The gene calls are TRBV28 and TRBJ1-1; D is possibly TRBD1 (5 bases). V lost 5 bases to trimming and J lost 1 base, with 14 bases between them. There are 15 residues in the CDR3. Germline CDR1 reads MDHEN; CDR2 reads SYDVKM. The full variable domain, in which reference TRBV28 and TRBJ1-1 provide the parts outside the CDR3, is DVKVTQSSRYLVKRTGEKVFLECVQDMDHENMFWYRQDPGLGLRLIYFSYDVKMKEKGDIPEGYSVSREKKERFSLILESASTNQTSMYLCASSPYGGGNTEAFFGQGTRLTVV.

The chain uses TRBV5-1 and TRBJ2-4, with D possibly TRBD2 on 5 matching bases. This CDR3 region has 15 residues. CDR1 is SGHRS, CDR2 YFSETQ, per germline. V was shortened by 2 bases and J by 8 bases, with 17 bases between the two germline ends. In nucleotides, the CDR3 is TGCGCCAGCAGCTTCGGACTCCTATCAGGCGACATTCAGTACTTC. Translated: CASSFGLLSGDIQYF.

This chain joins TRBV4-1 and TRBJ2-3, with TRBD2 identical over 9 bases. V was pared by 3 bases and J by 3 bases, with 7 bases of the junction left unmatched. This CDR3 contains 16 residues. In germline, CDR1 is MGHRA, CDR2 YSYEKL. CDR3 in amino acids: CASSQGTSSRTDTQYF. The CDR3 DNA reads as TGCGCCAGCAGCCAGGGGACTAGCAGTCGGACAGATACGCAGTATTTT.

The V gene is TRBV30, the J gene TRBJ2-2, with D perhaps TRBD1 (5 bases). V lost 6 bases and J lost 4, with 9 bases in between. Germline CDR1 is GTSNPN and CDR2 is SVGIG (reference sequence). The CDR3 has 12 amino acids. This CDR3 reads CACKTVTGELFF. The CDR3 DNA reads as TGTGCCTGCAAGACAGTCACCGGGGAGCTGTTTTTT.

The chain is built from TRBV5-1 and TRBJ2-3, with 11 bases that match TRBD2. V lost 0 bases to trimming and J lost 2 bases; unmatched junction nucleotides: 5. Germline-derived CDR1 and CDR2 are SGHRS and YFSETQ. The CDR3 runs 17 residues. CDR3 residues: CASSLVLAGGTTDTQYF. The CDR3 DNA follows: TGCGCCAGCAGCTTGGTCTTAGCGGGAGGGACCACAGATACGCAGTATTTT.

The chain combines TRBV29-1 with TRBJ2-3; D possibly corresponds to TRBD1 (6 bases). V lost 6 bases to trimming and J lost 1 base, with 11 bases between them. Germline assignment: CDR1 SQVTM and CDR2 ANQGSEA. This CDR3 has 13 amino acids. The CDR3 here is CSVVSGGTDTQYF. Here the CDR3 DNA reads TGCAGCGTCGTGTCAGGGGGCACAGATACGCAGTATTTT.

The chain joins TRBV6-5 to TRBJ2-3; no clear D gene. The CDR3 sequence is 14 residues long. The V gene's germline CDR1 is MNHEY and CDR2 SVGAGI. V was pared by 0 bases and J by 0 bases, with 4 bases between. CDR3 coding DNA: TGTGCCAGCAGTTACTCCCCTAGCACAGATACGCAGTATTTT. Translating it yields CASSYSPSTDTQYF.

This clone is judged medium-sized (0.01 to 0.1%). This rearrangement joins TRBV28 to TRBJ1-1, with D uncertain. Germline CDR1 and CDR2: MDHEN and SYDVKM. With 2 bases removed from V and 4 bases from J, the gap between germline ends came to 17 bases. The CDR3 covers 16 residues. Here the CDR3 DNA reads TGTGCCAGCAGTTTAGAGGGAACAGCCCAAGGCACTGAAGCTTTCTTT. This codes for CASSLEGTAQGTEAFF.

The V call is TRBV9, the J call TRBJ2-2, with D possibly matching TRBD2 (5 bases). This CDR3 spans 15 amino acids. V lost 5 bases and J 9 bases, leaving 20 bases between the germline ends. Germline CDR1 SGDLS, CDR2 YYNGEE. The CDR3 is CASSPRTPGVRELFF. CDR3 bases: TGTGCCAGCAGTCCCAGGACTCCCGGAGTCAGGGAGCTGTTTTTT.

The J gene is TRBJ2-1, the V gene TRBV2; 11 nucleotides agree with TRBD2. Germline V CDR1 and CDR2: SNHLY, FYNNEI. The trim removed 6 bases at V and 0 bases at J, leaving 1 base unmatched. The CDR3 extends over 15 amino acids. The CDR3 nucleotides read TGTGCCAGCAGCACTAGCGGGGGCTCCTACAATGAGCAGTTCTTC. Amino acids: CASSTSGGSYNEQFF. Full variable domain (remainder filled in from reference TRBV2 and TRBJ2-1): EPEVTQTPSHQVTQMGQEVILRCVPISNHLYFYWYRQILGQKVEFLVSFYNNEISEKSEIFDDQFSVERPDGSNFTLKIRSTKLEDSAMYFCASSTSGGSYNEQFFGPGTRLTVL.

The sample holds one count of this clone. This chain uses TRBV28 with TRBJ2-6, with 12 bases aligning to TRBD2. With 8 bases clipped from V and 4 bases from J, the junction kept 9 bases outside the gene matches. Germline loops: CDR1 MDHEN, CDR2 SYDVKM. This CDR3 region has 17 residues. In DNA, the CDR3 is TGTGCCAGCGGTTCTAGCGGGGGGGCGACCGGGGCCAACGTCCTGACTTTC. It specifies CASGSSGGATGANVLTF. Full variable domain (outside the CDR3, taken from reference TRBV28 and TRBJ2-6): DVKVTQSSRYLVKRTGEKVFLECVQDMDHENMFWYRQDPGLGLRLIYFSYDVKMKEKGDIPEGYSVSREKKERFSLILESASTNQTSMYLCASGSSGGATGANVLTFGAGSRLTVL.

This clone has just a few counts. This chain uses TRBV3-1 (or the pseudogene TRBV3-2) with TRBJ2-7; the match to TRBD1 covers 9 bases. Losses at the gene ends were 3 bases for V and 1 base for J; bases not matched to a gene: 16. The CDR3 length is 19 residues. Germline V CDR1 and CDR2: LGHDT, YNNKEL (reference sequence). CDR3: CASSQDRWGTGFSSYEQYF. The DNA of the CDR3 is TGTGCCAGCAGCCAGGATCGTTGGGGGACAGGGTTTTCTTCCTACGAGCAGTACTTC.

This chain joins TRBV27 and TRBJ1-5, with D tentatively TRBD1 (5 bases). This CDR3 spans 15 amino acids. The V end was cut by 7 bases, the J end by 1 base, with 14 bases between. Germline lookup yields CDR1 MNHEY and CDR2 SMNVEV (reference sequence). This CDR3 reads CASTRWGESNQPQHF. The CDR3 DNA follows: TGTGCCAGCACCCGGTGGGGGGAGAGCAATCAGCCCCAGCATTTT.

The chain recombines TRBV12-1 with TRBJ2-3; TRBD1 was called by the table and not checked on the DNA. TRBV12-1 is termed a pseudogene. This CDR3 is built from 18 residues. CDR3 protein: CASSPTHHGTAYTDTQYF. CDR3 DNA: TGTGCCAGCAGCCCGACTCATCACGGGACAGCGTACACAGATACGCAGTATTTT.

As concerns this clone: At the DNA level, this CDR3 is encoded by other sequences in the same sample as well. The V call is TRBV2, the J call TRBJ2-7; 8 nucleotides match TRBD1. Germline V gives CDR1 SNHLY, CDR2 FYNNEI. The trim removed 6 bases at V and 6 bases at J, leaving 13 bases unmatched. CDR3 size: 15 residues. The CDR3 nucleotides read TGTGCCAGCAGGTATCGACAGGGGTTAGGCCCCGAGCAGTACTTC. Amino acid sequence: CASRYRQGLGPEQYF.

CDR3 loop: CASGPYTDTQYF. The CDR3 DNA sequence: TGTGCCAGCGGGCCGTATACAGATACGCAGTATTTT. The chain uses TRBV7-2 and TRBJ2-3; D not certain. Germline V gives CDR1 SGHTA, CDR2 FQGNSA. The CDR3 totals 12 residues. Trimming left V 8 bases short and J 3 bases short, with 9 bases between.

This chain connects TRBV6-5 to TRBJ1-2; 7 positions agree with TRBD1. Germline loops: CDR1 MNHEY, CDR2 SVGAGI. The CDR3 sequence is 14 residues long. The ends lost 2 bases at V and 5 bases at J; junction bases unmatched: 5. This chain's CDR3 is CASSYRDRPYGYTF. Here the CDR3 DNA reads TGTGCCAGCAGTTACCGGGACAGACCTTATGGCTACACCTTC.

Comment on this clone: Different DNA sequences within this sample yield the same CDR3. The chain combines TRBV2 with TRBJ2-7, with D possibly TRBD2 on 6 matching bases. V gave up 6 bases and J gave up 2 bases, with 14 bases separating them. The germline V gene has CDR1 SNHLY and CDR2 FYNNEI. There are 14 residues in the CDR3. The CDR3 coding sequence is TGTGCCAGCAGCGGGCAGGGCGGGACCTACGAGCAGTACTTC. This codes for CASSGQGGTYEQYF.

The V call is TRBV19, the J call TRBJ2-1; TRBD1 aligns across 8 bases. CDR3 length: 22 amino acids. V gave up 7 bases and J gave up 4 bases; unmatched junction bases: 30. Germline lookup yields CDR1 LNHDA and CDR2 SQIVND (reference sequence). CDR3 in DNA: TGTGCCAGTACCAATCGGCCAGGGGGCGCAATCAGCGGTCTTCAAGATTACAATGAGCAGTTCTTC. This translates into CASTNRPGGAISGLQDYNEQFF.

J is TRBJ2-5 and V is TRBV2; 9 positions agree with TRBD2. V trimming: 3 bases; J trimming: 4 bases; junction bases outside the gene matches: 6. The CDR3 consists of 15 residues. Germline V lookup: CDR1 SNHLY, CDR2 FYNNEI. The CDR3 DNA reads TGTGCCAGCAGTGACGAGCGGGGGGCCCCAGAGACCCAGTACTTC. Its translation is CASSDERGAPETQYF.

Comments on this clone: Other DNA sequences in the same sample also yield this CDR3. The rearrangement uses TRBV29-1 and TRBJ2-7, with 8 nucleotides matching TRBD1. The CDR3 contains 12 residues. The trim removed 4 bases at V and 4 bases at J, leaving 3 bases unmatched. The germline CDR1 and CDR2 sequences are SQVTM and ANQGSEA. The CDR3 sequence is CSVGTGTYEQYF. CDR3 DNA sequence: TGCAGCGTTGGGACAGGGACTTACGAGCAGTACTTC.

CDR3 nucleotide sequence: TGTGCCATCAGTGCGACTAGCGGGGGGTACGCTAGCACAGATACGCAGTATTTT. Protein: CAISATSGGYASTDTQYF. This chain connects TRBV10-3 to TRBJ2-3; 13 bases are a match to TRBD2. CDR3 length equals 18 residues. Trimming cost V 4 bases and J 0 bases; bases outside gene matches: 7. From germline, CDR1 is ENHRY and CDR2 SYGVKD.

This clone was recorded only once. The chain is built from TRBV7-6 and TRBJ2-3; 8 bases match TRBD2. CDR1 and CDR2 from the germline V gene are SGHVS and FNYEAQ. The CDR3 has 16 amino acids. The junction had 10 bases not matched to a gene; V was cut back by 4 bases and J by 4 bases. The CDR3 DNA follows: TGTGCCAGCAGCTGGGGGGACGGGGGGGCCGCAGATACGCAGTATTTT. It is translated as CASSWGDGGAADTQYF.